The entry that follows covers one T cell receptor (beta chain) sequence. This table comes from immunoSEQ multiplex PCR, and its TCRdb copy is limited to in-frame clones, with some not included. The top ten hold around 0.57% of the sample, which has fewer than 50,000 clones, around 75% seen once. These data originate in a study of STAT5B mutations in CD4+ large granular lymphocyte leukemia. Germline V lookup: CDR1 MNHEY, CDR2 SVGAGI. V was shortened by 6 bases and J by 1 base, with 12 bases between the two germline ends. The CDR3 runs to 14 residues. This chain joins TRBV6-5 and TRBJ2-5; D is possibly TRBD2 (5 bases). The specimen sequenced was CD4+ T cells from blood buffy coats. The receptor was derived from a human donor in good health. The DNA of the CDR3 is TGTGCCAGCAGGAGAACTAGGTTCCAAGAGACCCAGTACTTC. It yields the protein CASRRTRFQETQYF.